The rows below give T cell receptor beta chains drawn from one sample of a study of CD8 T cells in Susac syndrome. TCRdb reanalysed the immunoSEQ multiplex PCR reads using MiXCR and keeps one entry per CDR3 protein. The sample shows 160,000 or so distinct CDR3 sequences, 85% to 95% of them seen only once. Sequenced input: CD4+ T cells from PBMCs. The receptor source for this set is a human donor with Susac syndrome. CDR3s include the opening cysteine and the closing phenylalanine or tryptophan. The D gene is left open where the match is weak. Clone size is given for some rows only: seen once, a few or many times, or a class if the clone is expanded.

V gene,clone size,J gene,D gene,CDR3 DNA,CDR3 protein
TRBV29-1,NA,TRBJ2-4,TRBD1,TGCAGCGCCACGACAGGGACCAAAAACATTCAGTACTTC,CSATTGTKNIQYF
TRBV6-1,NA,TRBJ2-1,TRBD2,TGTGCCACCATCCTGGTAGCGGGGGACGGCTCCTACAATGAGCAGTTCTTC,CATILVAGDGSYNEQFF
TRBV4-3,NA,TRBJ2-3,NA,TGCGCCAGCAGCCAAAAGCGGCAAAGCACAGATACGCAGTATTTT,CASSQKRQSTDTQYF
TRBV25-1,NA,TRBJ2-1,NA,TGTGCCAGCAGTGGGACGGGTTGGGAGCAGTTCTTC,CASSGTGWEQFF
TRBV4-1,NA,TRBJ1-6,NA,TGCGCCAGCAGCCAAGATCTGCTCGAGGTCCTGTCTTCACCCCTCCACTTT,CASSQDLLEVLSSPLHF
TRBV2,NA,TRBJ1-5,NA,TGTGCCAGCAGTGACCAGGGGCTAGTGGGTCAGCCCCAGCATTTT,CASSDQGLVGQPQHF
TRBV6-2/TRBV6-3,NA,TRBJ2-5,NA,TGTGCCAGCACCGAACGGGAGCGGACCCAGTACTTC,CASTERERTQYF
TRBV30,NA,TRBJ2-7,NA,TGTGCCTGGAGTCGACACCGGGACGAGCAGTACTTC,CAWSRHRDEQYF
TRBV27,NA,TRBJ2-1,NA,TGTGCCACCGTGACTAGATTCAATGAGCAGTTCTTC,CATVTRFNEQFF
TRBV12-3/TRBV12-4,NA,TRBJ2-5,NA,TGTGCCAGCAGTTTAACCTCGCTGCCACGAAGTCAAGAGACCCAGTACTTC,CASSLTSLPRSQETQYF
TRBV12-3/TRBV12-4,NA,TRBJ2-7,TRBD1,TGTGCCAGCAGAGACAGCTTAGGACAGGCTGAGCAGTACTTC,CASRDSLGQAEQYF
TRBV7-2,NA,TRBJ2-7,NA,TGTGCCAGCAGCTCCGGGACGGCCGCCTACGAGCAGTACTTC,CASSSGTAAYEQYF
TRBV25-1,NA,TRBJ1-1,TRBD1,TGTGCCAGCAGTGATCAGGGGGGGATCATGAACACTGAAGCTTTCTTT,CASSDQGGIMNTEAFF
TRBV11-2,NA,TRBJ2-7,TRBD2,TGTGCCAGCAGCTTAGATCTCGGGGGGGGTGTAGGCTTACTCGAGCAGTACTTC,CASSLDLGGGVGLLEQYF
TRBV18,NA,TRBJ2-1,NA,TGTGCCAGCTCACCAAGGACAGACTCCTACAATGAGCAGTTCTTC,CASSPRTDSYNEQFF
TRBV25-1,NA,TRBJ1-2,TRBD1,TGTGCCAGCACCGGGACAGCCTACAGTCATGGCTACACCTTC,CASTGTAYSHGYTF
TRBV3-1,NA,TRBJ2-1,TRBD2,TGTGCCAGCAGCCAAGGGCTAGCGGGGGGGCCGGGATACAATGAGCAGTTCTTC,CASSQGLAGGPGYNEQFF
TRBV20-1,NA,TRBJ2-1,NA,TGCAGTGCTAGGGTACCGGGACTGGGAGACAATGAGCAGTTCTTC,CSARVPGLGDNEQFF
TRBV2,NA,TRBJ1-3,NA,TGTGCCAGCAGGAATGGAAACACCATATATTTT,CASRNGNTIYF
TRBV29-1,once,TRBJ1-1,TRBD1,TGCAGCGTTGAAGGGGAGGGGGCGAACACTGAAGCTTTCTTT,CSVEGEGANTEAFF
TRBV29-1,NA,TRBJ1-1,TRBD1,TGCAGCGCCGCAATCATAACAGGGGGCACTGAAGCTTTCTTT,CSAAIITGGTEAFF
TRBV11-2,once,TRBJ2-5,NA,TGTGCCAGCAGCTTAGGACAGATAGAGACCCAGTACTTC,CASSLGQIETQYF
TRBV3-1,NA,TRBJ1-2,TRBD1,TGTGCCAGCAGCCAAGATGGGCAGGGGGCGCGTGGCTACACCTTC,CASSQDGQGARGYTF
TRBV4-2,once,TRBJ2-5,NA,TGTGCCAGCAGCCAAGAACTCGGGCTGCTCCAAGAGACCCAGTACTTC,CASSQELGLLQETQYF
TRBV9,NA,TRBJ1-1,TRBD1,TGTGCCAGCAGCTCCCCCGGGACAGGGTCGCCCACTGAAGCTTTCTTT,CASSSPGTGSPTEAFF
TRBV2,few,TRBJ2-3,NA,TGTGCCAGCACCGGCAGGGTGGGCGATACGCAGTATTTT,CASTGRVGDTQYF
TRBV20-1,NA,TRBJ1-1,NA,TGCAGTGCTAGAATAAGGGGCATGAACACTGAAGCTTTCTTT,CSARIRGMNTEAFF
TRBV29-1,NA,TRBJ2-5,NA,TGCAGCGTTGTCGGCAAAGAAGAGACCCAGTACTTC,CSVVGKEETQYF
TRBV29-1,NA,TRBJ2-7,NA,TGCAGCGTTGAAGGACACGGGGGGCGCGAGCAGTACTTC,CSVEGHGGREQYF
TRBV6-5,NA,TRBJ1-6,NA,TGTGCCACCACACCGACACTTCATAATTCACCCCTCCACTTT,CATTPTLHNSPLHF
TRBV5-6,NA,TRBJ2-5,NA,TGTGCCAGCAGCTTAAAAGGAAAGGAGACCCAGTACTTC,CASSLKGKETQYF
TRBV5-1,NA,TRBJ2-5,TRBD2,TGCGCCAGCACCCTAGGTCCCAGCGGGGGAAAAGAGACCCAGTACTTC,CASTLGPSGGKETQYF
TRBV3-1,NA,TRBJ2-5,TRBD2,TGTGCCAGCAGCCAAGACCCACTAGCGCGGGAGACCCAGTACTTC,CASSQDPLARETQYF
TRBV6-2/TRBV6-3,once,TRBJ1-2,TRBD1,TGTGCCAGCAGTGCCGACAGGGCAGGCTATGGCTACACCTTC,CASSADRAGYGYTF
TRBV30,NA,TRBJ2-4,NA,TGTGCCTGGAGTGTATCAGGGGCCAAAAACATTCAGTACTTC,CAWSVSGAKNIQYF
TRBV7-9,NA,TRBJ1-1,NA,TGTGCCAGCAGCCTCCTCTCGGGGATGAACACTGAAGCTTTCTTT,CASSLLSGMNTEAFF
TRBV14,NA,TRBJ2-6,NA,TGTGCCAGCAGGTTCTCTGGGGCCAACGTCCTGACTTTC,CASRFSGANVLTF
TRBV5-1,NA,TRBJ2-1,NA,TGCGCCAGCAGCGGGCCGGGGCTGAATGAGCAGTTCTTC,CASSGPGLNEQFF
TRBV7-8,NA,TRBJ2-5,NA,TGTGCCAGCAGCCGCAACCGAGGGACCCAGTACTTC,CASSRNRGTQYF
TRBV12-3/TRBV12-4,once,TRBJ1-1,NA,TGTGCCAGCAGCCCTTACAGAGAGAACACTGAAGCTTTCTTT,CASSPYRENTEAFF
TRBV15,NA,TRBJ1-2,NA,TGTGCCACCAGCAGGTCCGGAACGGGCGGAGGCTACACCTTC,CATSRSGTGGGYTF
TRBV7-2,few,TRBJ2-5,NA,TGTGCCAGCAGCTTAGCGGGCAGCAGAAACGCCGAGACCCAGTACTTC,CASSLAGSRNAETQYF
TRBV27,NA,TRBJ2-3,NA,TGTGCCAGCAGTTCCCCCACCGGGTTGTCAGATACGCAGTATTTT,CASSSPTGLSDTQYF
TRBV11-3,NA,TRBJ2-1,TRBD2,TGTGCCAGCAGCCCGGGACTAACGAGCGTTTATGAGCAGTTCTTC,CASSPGLTSVYEQFF
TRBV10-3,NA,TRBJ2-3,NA,TGTGCCACCAGGTCCGGTAAGGAGAGCACAGATACGCAGTATTTT,CATRSGKESTDTQYF
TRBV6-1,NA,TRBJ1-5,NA,TGTGCCAGCAGAAGGACGAGGCAGCCCCAGCATTTT,CASRRTRQPQHF
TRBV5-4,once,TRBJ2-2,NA,TGTGCCAGCAGCTACCCGAACACCGGGGAGCTGTTTTTT,CASSYPNTGELFF
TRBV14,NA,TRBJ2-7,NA,TGTGCCAGCAGCTCAGAAAGAGAGCAGTACTTC,CASSSEREQYF
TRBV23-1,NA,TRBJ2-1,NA,TGCGCCAGCAGTCAATCGCGGAGTTACAATGAGCAGTTCTTC,CASSQSRSYNEQFF
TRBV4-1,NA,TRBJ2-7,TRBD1,TGCGCCAGCAGCAACGACAGGGGACCTTACGAGCAGTACTTC,CASSNDRGPYEQYF
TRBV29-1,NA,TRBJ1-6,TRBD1,TGCAGCGACCCGGGGACAGCGGATAATTCACCCCTCCACTTT,CSDPGTADNSPLHF
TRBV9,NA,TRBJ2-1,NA,TGTGCCAGCAGCGTAGTGGGGGAAACAATGGAGCAGTTCTTC,CASSVVGETMEQFF
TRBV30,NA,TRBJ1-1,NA,TGTGCCTGGAGTGTTTACAAGAACACTGAAGCTTTCTTT,CAWSVYKNTEAFF
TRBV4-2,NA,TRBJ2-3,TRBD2,TGTGCCAGCAGCCAAGAATCGGCTAGCGGGGCAGATACGCAGTATTTT,CASSQESASGADTQYF
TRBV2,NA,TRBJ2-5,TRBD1,TGTGCCAGCGCCAGCAGGGGGCAAGAGACCCAGTACTTC,CASASRGQETQYF